The next 17 T cell receptor beta chains were all read from a single sample in a study of OX40 agonist ivuxolimab in advanced cancers. The table came from immunoSEQ multiplex PCR; TCRdb's copy has only in-frame clones and leaves some out. Of roughly 92,000 clones in the sample, roughly 89% are singletons; the top ten hold roughly 0.17%. The material was CD4+ or CD8+ T cells sorted from blood, obtained in a trial of the OX40 agonist ivuxolimab. These receptors all stem from an adult with an advanced solid tumor such as melanoma, head and neck, liver or kidney cancer.

V gene TRBV7-9 combines with J gene TRBJ1-2; 7 nucleotides agree with TRBD1. The junction had 10 bases not matched to a gene; V was cut back by 7 bases and J by 8 bases. The CDR3 runs to 13 residues. Germline V gene lookup returns CDR1 SEHNR and CDR2 FQNEAQ (reference sequence). CDR3 sequence: CASTLQGTLGYTF. The CDR3 DNA reads as TGTGCCAGCACCCTACAGGGGACTTTAGGCTACACCTTC. The whole variable domain, remainder taken from reference TRBV7-9 and TRBJ1-2, is DTGVSQNPRHKITKRGQNVTFRCDPISEHNRLYWYRQTLGQGPEFLTYFQNEAQLEKSRLLSDRFSAERPKGSFSTLEIQRTEQGDSAMYLCASTLQGTLGYTFGSGTRLTVV.

This chain links TRBV5-1 with TRBJ2-1, with TRBD2 matching 11 bases. The CDR3 consists of 16 residues. Germline lookup yields CDR1 SGHRS and CDR2 YFSETQ. The V segment lost 3 bases and the J segment 6 bases; nucleotides outside the gene matches: 8. DNA of the CDR3: TGCGCCAGCAGCTCAGGTCTAGCGGGAGGATTCAATGAGCAGTTCTTC. Protein: CASSSGLAGGFNEQFF.

A single count supports this clone. This chain connects TRBV2 to TRBJ2-2; D may be TRBD2 (6 bases). Looked up from germline, CDR1 is SNHLY and CDR2 is FYNNEI. The CDR3 length is 14 residues. V gave up 7 bases and J gave up 6 bases, with 15 bases separating them. CDR3 in amino acids: CASKGNTSPGELFF. As DNA, the CDR3 is TGTGCCAGCAAGGGGAACACTAGCCCCGGGGAGCTGTTTTTT.

V usage is TRBV6-1 and J usage is TRBJ1-6; the D is unclear. CDR1 and CDR2 (germline): MNHNS, SASEGT. The CDR3 consists of 15 residues. Trimming cost V 3 bases and J 0 bases, with 6 bases left between them. CDR3 nucleotides: TGTGCCAGCAGTGAGCGTATCTCCTATAATTCACCCCTCCACTTT. This sequence encodes CASSERISYNSPLHF.

J is TRBJ1-2 and V is TRBV6-1, with a possible D match to TRBD1 (6 bases). Per germline, CDR1 MNHNS and CDR2 SASEGT. The CDR3 extends over 14 amino acids. V lost 6 bases and J lost 1, with 12 bases in between. CDR3 sequence reads: CASRRTDINYGYTF. In nucleotides, the CDR3 is TGTGCCAGCAGAAGGACAGACATTAACTATGGCTACACCTTC.

The chain uses TRBV29-1 and TRBJ2-7, with 8 bases lining up with TRBD1. Germline loops: CDR1 SQVTM, CDR2 ANQGSEA. Trimming removed 8 bases from V and 2 bases from J; junction bases left unmatched: 5. This CDR3 comprises 12 residues. As DNA, the CDR3 is TGCAGCATAAGGACAGGGACCTACGAGCAGTACTTC. The encoded protein is CSIRTGTYEQYF.

CDR3 residues: CASSPSPGQGGYEQYF. In DNA, the CDR3 is TGTGCCAGCAGCCCCTCCCCGGGACAGGGCGGCTACGAGCAGTACTTC. The chain carries TRBV6-6 and TRBJ2-7; TRBD1 aligns across 9 bases. This CDR3 comprises 16 residues. V trimming: 6 bases; J trimming: 3 bases; junction bases outside the gene matches: 12. Germline values: CDR1 MNHNY, CDR2 SVGAGI (reference sequence).

DNA of the CDR3: TGCGCCAGCAGCCCTGTCGGGACTAGCGGGAGCTACGAGCAGTACTTC. Protein product: CASSPVGTSGSYEQYF. The chain recombines TRBV5-1 with TRBJ2-7; 14 nucleotides agree with TRBD2. CDR3 length equals 16 residues. Looked up from germline, CDR1 is SGHRS and CDR2 is YFSETQ. V lost 4 bases and J lost 3; bases outside the gene matches: 6.

The genes are TRBV19 and TRBJ2-5; no definite D call. Germline CDR1 is LNHDA and CDR2 is SQIVND (reference sequence). V was cut by 3 bases and J by 0 bases, with 8 bases left in between. The CDR3 is made up of 14 amino acids. The CDR3: CASSIEPYQETQYF. DNA of the CDR3: TGTGCCAGTAGTATTGAGCCGTACCAAGAGACCCAGTACTTC.

This chain connects TRBV5-5 to TRBJ2-3; 11 nucleotides align to TRBD1. Germline V gene data show CDR1 as SGHKS and CDR2 as YYEKEE (reference sequence). The ends lost 4 bases at V and 7 bases at J; junction bases unmatched: 5. The CDR3 is 14 amino acids. The CDR3 reads CASSRGQGGHTQYF. The CDR3 region has the DNA TGTGCCAGCAGCAGGGGACAGGGGGGACATACGCAGTATTTT.

The chain has TRBV6-1 and TRBJ1-2; tentatively, D is TRBD1 (5 bases). The CDR3 length is 12 residues. Germline lookup yields CDR1 MNHNS and CDR2 SASEGT. V lost 6 bases to trimming and J lost 3 bases, with 8 bases between them. The CDR3, as DNA: TGTGCCAGCAGACAGGTAGACTATGGCTACACCTTC. This sequence encodes CASRQVDYGYTF.

The CDR3 DNA follows: TGTGCCAGCAGTGAATCGGGGAGGGGGGGCAATCAGCCCCAGCATTTT. Its translation is CASSESGRGGNQPQHF. The chain uses TRBV6-1 and TRBJ1-5, with D maybe TRBD1 (6 bases). Trimming pared 2 bases from V and 2 bases from J, leaving 13 bases between. The V gene's germline CDR1 is MNHNS and CDR2 SASEGT. The CDR3 has 16 amino acids.

The chain recombines TRBV5-4 with TRBJ2-7; 7 bases map to TRBD1. This CDR3 is built from 15 residues. Looked up from germline, CDR1 is SGHNT and CDR2 is YYREEE (reference sequence). J was trimmed by 1 base and V by 2 bases; bases with no gene match: 6. Here the CDR3 DNA reads TGTGCCAGCAGCTTCGGTGTGACAGGGTCCTACGAGCAGTACTTC. It encodes CASSFGVTGSYEQYF.

This rearrangement joins TRBV5-1 to TRBJ2-3, with D perhaps assigned TRBD1 or TRBD2 (5 bases each). The germline V and J ends were trimmed by 0 bases and 5 bases, with 13 bases remaining between them. Germline V gives CDR1 SGHRS, CDR2 YFSETQ. This CDR3 is built from 15 residues. CDR3 coding DNA: TGCGCCAGCAGCTTGGCGGGACGCTGGGGAGATACGCAGTATTTT. Amino acid sequence: CASSLAGRWGDTQYF.

The genes are TRBV7-6 and TRBJ2-2; unclear D gene. Germline CDR1 and CDR2: SGHVS and FNYEAQ. The CDR3 is 12 residues long. V was trimmed by 5 bases and J by 6 bases, leaving 7 bases between them. This chain's CDR3 is CASSPAPGELFF. DNA for the CDR3: TGTGCCAGCAGCCCAGCGCCCGGGGAGCTGTTTTTT. Together with reference TRBV7-6 and TRBJ2-2, the CDR3 gives the full variable domain: GAGVSQSPRYKVTKRGQDVALRCDPISGHVSLYWYRQALGQGPEFLTYFNYEAQQDKSGLPNDRFSAERPEGSISTLTIQRTEQRDSAMYRCASSPAPGELFFGEGSRLTVL.

This rearrangement joins TRBV5-4 to TRBJ2-3, with D tentatively TRBD2 (6 bases). The CDR3 has 15 residues. Germline assignment: CDR1 SGHNT and CDR2 YYREEE (reference sequence). Trimming took off 3 bases at V and 4 bases at J, with 15 bases between the two ends. Written as DNA, the CDR3 is TGTGCCAGCAGCTCCTGGGGACTTGCTCCAGATACGCAGTATTTT. Translating it yields CASSSWGLAPDTQYF. Full variable domain (remainder filled in from reference TRBV5-4 and TRBJ2-3): ETGVTQSPTHLIKTRGQQVTLRCSSQSGHNTVSWYQQALGQGPQFIFQYYREEENGRGNFPPRFSGLQFPNYSSELNVNALELDDSALYLCASSSWGLAPDTQYFGPGTRLTVL.

The V call is TRBV7-6, the J call TRBJ2-3, with 8 bases lining up with TRBD1. Germline V gene data show CDR1 as SGHVS and CDR2 as FNYEAQ. CDR3 length: 17 residues. V trimming: 5 bases; J trimming: 4 bases; junction bases outside the gene matches: 14. CDR3 in DNA: TGTGCCAGCAGCCCCTACCACGGGACAGGCTCCCCAGATACGCAGTATTTT. Translation: CASSPYHGTGSPDTQYF.